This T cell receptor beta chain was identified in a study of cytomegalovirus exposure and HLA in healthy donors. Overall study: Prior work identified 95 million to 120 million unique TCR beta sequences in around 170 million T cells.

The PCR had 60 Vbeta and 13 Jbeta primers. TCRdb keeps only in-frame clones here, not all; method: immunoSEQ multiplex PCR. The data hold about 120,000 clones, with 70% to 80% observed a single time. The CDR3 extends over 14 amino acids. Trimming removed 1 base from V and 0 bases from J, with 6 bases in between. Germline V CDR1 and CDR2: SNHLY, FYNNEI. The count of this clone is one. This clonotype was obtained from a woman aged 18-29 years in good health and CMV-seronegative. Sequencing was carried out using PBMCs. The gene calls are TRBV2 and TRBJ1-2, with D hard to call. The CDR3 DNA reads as TGTGCCAGCAGTGAAGGCGGAGCTAACTATGGCTACACCTTC. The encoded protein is CASSEGGANYGYTF.